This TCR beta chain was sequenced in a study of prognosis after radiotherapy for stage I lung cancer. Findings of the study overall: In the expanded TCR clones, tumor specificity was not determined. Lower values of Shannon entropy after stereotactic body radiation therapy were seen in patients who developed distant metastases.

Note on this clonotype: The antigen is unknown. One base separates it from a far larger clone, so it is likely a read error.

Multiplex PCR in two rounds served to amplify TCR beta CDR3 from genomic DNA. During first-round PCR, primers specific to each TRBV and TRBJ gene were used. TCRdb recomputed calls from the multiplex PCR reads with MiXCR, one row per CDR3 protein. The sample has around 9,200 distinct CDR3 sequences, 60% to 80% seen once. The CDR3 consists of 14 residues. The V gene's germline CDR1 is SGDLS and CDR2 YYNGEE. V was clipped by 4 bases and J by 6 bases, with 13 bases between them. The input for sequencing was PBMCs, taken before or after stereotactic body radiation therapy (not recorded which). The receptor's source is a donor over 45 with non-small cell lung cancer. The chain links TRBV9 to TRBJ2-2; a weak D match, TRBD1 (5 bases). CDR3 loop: CASSLDSVAGELFF. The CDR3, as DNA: TGTGCCAGCAGCTTAGACAGTGTCGCCGGGGAGCTGTTTTTT.